These 19 T cell receptor beta chains were all obtained from the same sample, sequenced in a study of OX40 agonist ivuxolimab in advanced cancers. Libraries came from the immunoSEQ multiplex PCR assay. Imported from immuneACCESS, the table was reduced by TCRdb to in-frame sequences with V and J called. These copies leave out some clones; in studies compared against another copy, an unresolved V gene accounts for under half, and the cause of the remainder is not known. This sample is represented by approximately 69,000 clones; 70% to 90% of them were singletons. The ten largest make up less than 6.5% of the sample. The sequencing here drew on CD4+ or CD8+ T cells sorted from blood, taken in a trial of the OX40 agonist ivuxolimab. These receptors all come from an adult with an advanced solid tumor such as melanoma, head and neck, liver or kidney cancer.

The chain recombines TRBV5-4 with TRBJ1-1; TRBD1 matches at 11 bases. Germline V gene lookup returns CDR1 SGHNT and CDR2 YYREEE (reference sequence). The CDR3 contains 14 residues. V was clipped by 2 bases and J by 6 bases; unmatched bases: 3. CDR3 amino acids: CASSLPGQGAEAFF. Written as DNA, the CDR3 is TGTGCCAGCAGCTTACCGGGACAGGGGGCTGAAGCTTTCTTT. The whole variable domain, remainder taken from reference TRBV5-4 and TRBJ1-1, is ETGVTQSPTHLIKTRGQQVTLRCSSQSGHNTVSWYQQALGQGPQFIFQYYREEENGRGNFPPRFSGLQFPNYSSELNVNALELDDSALYLCASSLPGQGAEAFFGQGTRLTVV.

In this sample, this clone turned up once. The genes are TRBV28 and TRBJ1-1; no definite D call. CDR1 and CDR2 (germline): MDHEN, SYDVKM. V was cut by 5 bases and J by 5 bases, with 15 bases left in between. There are 14 residues in the CDR3. CDR3 loop: CASSASAGRTEAFF. The CDR3 nucleotides are TGTGCCAGCAGTGCCAGCGCCGGCCGGACTGAAGCTTTCTTT.

The V and J genes are TRBV6-5 and TRBJ2-5; D is possibly TRBD1 (5 bases). The CDR3 runs to 15 residues. V shed 0 bases and J shed 4 bases, with 12 bases lying between them. Germline V gene data show CDR1 as MNHEY and CDR2 as SVGAGI. CDR3 sequence reads: CASSYSTGVPETQYF. In DNA form, the CDR3 reads TGTGCCAGCAGTTACTCTACAGGAGTCCCAGAGACCCAGTACTTC.

The chain has TRBV9 and TRBJ1-1; D gene unclear. V was cut by 6 bases and J by 1 base, with 10 bases left in between. The CDR3 totals 13 residues. Germline V lookup: CDR1 SGDLS, CDR2 YYNGEE. The CDR3 bases are TGTGCCAGCAAGGGAGCCGGGAACACTGAAGCTTTCTTT. Translating it yields CASKGAGNTEAFF.

The chain is built from TRBV27 and TRBJ2-2, with 9 positions matching TRBD1. V lost 3 bases to trimming and J lost 6 bases; unmatched junction nucleotides: 8. The CDR3 is made up of 16 amino acids. Germline CDR1 and CDR2: MNHEY and SMNVEV (reference sequence). Here the CDR3 reads CASSFGQGLLSGELFF. For the CDR3, the DNA is TGTGCCAGCAGTTTCGGACAGGGGCTGCTATCCGGGGAGCTGTTTTTT.

CDR3 amino acids: CASSLEKGQATSNSDEQFF. DNA of the CDR3: TGTGCCAGCAGCTTAGAGAAAGGACAGGCCACCTCTAATAGCGATGAGCAGTTCTTC. This chain uses TRBV7-9 with TRBJ2-1; 7 bases align to TRBD1. In germline, CDR1 is SEHNR, CDR2 FQNEAQ (reference sequence). The trim removed 1 base at V and 8 bases at J, leaving 20 bases unmatched. The CDR3 sequence is 19 residues long.

The chain carries TRBV6-5 and TRBJ2-7; D call uncertain. The CDR3 is 15 residues long. CDR1 and CDR2 (germline): MNHEY, SVGAGI. V lost 4 bases to trimming and J lost 2 bases, with 15 bases between them. CDR3 sequence reads: CASSSRLLRAYEQYF. CDR3 in DNA: TGTGCCAGCAGTTCCCGACTTCTAAGGGCCTACGAGCAGTACTTC.

This chain joins TRBV15 and TRBJ2-3; the D is unclear. Trimming pared 0 bases from V and 1 base from J, leaving 8 bases between. The CDR3 sequence is 15 residues long. The germline CDR1 and CDR2 sequences are LNHNV and YYDKDF (reference sequence). Here the CDR3 reads CATSRESVGTDTQYF. CDR3 bases: TGTGCCACCAGCAGAGAATCGGTAGGCACAGATACGCAGTATTTT.

The chain couples TRBV15 to TRBJ2-2; D remains unclear. The germline V gene has CDR1 LNHNV and CDR2 YYDKDF (reference sequence). The germline V and J ends were trimmed by 4 bases and 4 bases, with 16 bases remaining between them. The CDR3 sequence is 16 residues long. The CDR3 bases are TGTGCCACCAGCAAGAGAGGAGAAATCGCCACCGGGGAGCTGTTTTTT. This gives the protein CATSKRGEIATGELFF.

This clone was picked up a small number of times. The rearrangement uses TRBV4-2 and TRBJ2-3, with 8 bases fitting TRBD1. Germline CDR1 reads LGHNA; CDR2 reads YNFKEQ. Trimming removed 3 bases from V and 3 bases from J; junction bases left unmatched: 8. The CDR3 contains 16 residues. Here the CDR3 reads CASSQTPGQATDTQYF. For the CDR3, the DNA is TGTGCCAGCAGCCAGACCCCGGGACAGGCTACAGATACGCAGTATTTT.

J is TRBJ2-7 and V is TRBV5-8, with 7 bases that match TRBD1. With V trimmed by 0 bases and J by 3 bases, 3 bases remained unmatched. Germline values: CDR1 SGHTS, CDR2 YDEGEE. The CDR3 has 14 residues. In DNA form, the CDR3 reads TGTGCCAGCAGCTTGGAGACAGGGTTCTACGAGCAGTACTTC. Protein product: CASSLETGFYEQYF.

This rearrangement joins TRBV27 to TRBJ2-1; 7 bases match TRBD2. The ends lost 6 bases at V and 0 bases at J; junction bases unmatched: 11. The CDR3 has 17 amino acids. Germline-derived CDR1 and CDR2 are MNHEY and SMNVEV (reference sequence). CDR3 DNA: TGTGCCAGCAGGGGGGAGGGCCTCGGAAGCTCCTACAATGAGCAGTTCTTC. It yields the protein CASRGEGLGSSYNEQFF.

The V call is TRBV11-2, the J call TRBJ2-3, with 8 bases fitting TRBD1. The length of the CDR3 is 15 residues. Germline V gene sequence: CDR1 SGHAT, CDR2 FQNNGV. V dropped 4 bases and J dropped 2; count of bases not matched to a gene: 5. CDR3 in amino acids: CASSSRTGNTDTQYF. The CDR3 nucleotides read TGTGCCAGCAGCTCCCGGACAGGGAACACAGATACGCAGTATTTT.

The chain joins TRBV7-2 to TRBJ2-7, with 11 bases aligning to TRBD2. After removal of 4 bases from V and 2 bases from J, the junction contained 1 base not matched to a gene. The CDR3 is 14 residues long. Germline V gives CDR1 SGHTA, CDR2 FQGNSA. CDR3 DNA: TGTGCCAGCAGCTATAGCGGGAGGGCCTACGAGCAGTACTTC. Protein sequence: CASSYSGRAYEQYF.

This rearrangement joins TRBV5-4 to TRBJ2-5; D remains ambiguous. This CDR3 is 12 amino acids long. Deletions cut 5 bases from V and 7 bases from J, with 12 bases between. Per the germline V gene, CDR1 is SGHNT and CDR2 is YYREEE (reference sequence). As DNA, the CDR3 is TGTGCCAGCAGTCTGGGGTCTGGGACCCAGTACTTC. Encoded protein: CASSLGSGTQYF. Full variable domain (remainder filled in from reference TRBV5-4 and TRBJ2-5): ETGVTQSPTHLIKTRGQQVTLRCSSQSGHNTVSWYQQALGQGPQFIFQYYREEENGRGNFPPRFSGLQFPNYSSELNVNALELDDSALYLCASSLGSGTQYFGPGTRLLVL.

The rearrangement links TRBV5-1 to TRBJ1-2; the D gene is possibly TRBD1 (5 bases). V was cut by 5 bases and J by 0 bases, with 14 bases left in between. This CDR3 has 15 residues. Germline V gene sequence: CDR1 SGHRS, CDR2 YFSETQ. The CDR3: CASRVVTGANYGYTF. CDR3 in DNA: TGCGCCAGCAGGGTAGTCACAGGTGCTAACTATGGCTACACCTTC. The whole variable domain, filled in from reference TRBV5-1 and TRBJ1-2, reads KAGVTQTPRYLIKTRGQQVTLSCSPISGHRSVSWYQQTPGQGLQFLFEYFSETQRNKGNFPGRFSGRQFSNSRSEMNVSTLELGDSALYLCASRVVTGANYGYTFGSGTRLTVV.

This chain joins TRBV28 and TRBJ1-2, with 9 bases lining up with TRBD1. With V trimmed by 2 bases and J by 4 bases, 5 bases remained unmatched. Germline V gene data show CDR1 as MDHEN and CDR2 as SYDVKM. There are 15 residues in the CDR3. The CDR3 DNA reads TGTGCCAGCAGTTTACCGGGACAGGGTGCCTATGGCTACACCTTC. Translated, it gives CASSLPGQGAYGYTF.

This clone was counted only a few times. The J gene is TRBJ2-1, the V gene TRBV6-1, with TRBD2 identical over 8 bases. This CDR3 contains 15 residues. The germline V gene encodes CDR1 MNHNS and CDR2 SASEGT. Trimming cost V 7 bases and J 4 bases; bases outside gene matches: 9. The CDR3 sequence is CASTSIGGGYNEQFF. In DNA, the CDR3 is TGTGCCAGCACCTCGATCGGGGGGGGGTACAATGAGCAGTTCTTC.

The gene calls are TRBV18 and TRBJ1-5; perhaps TRBD1 as D (6 bases). Trimming took 6 bases from V and 9 from J, leaving 18 bases between them. The germline V gene encodes CDR1 KGHSH and CDR2 LQKENI. The CDR3 consists of 14 residues. CDR3 residues: CASSRGQKGVPQHF. The CDR3 DNA reads as TGTGCCAGCTCCCGTGGACAGAAAGGTGTGCCCCAGCATTTT.